This is a list of T cell receptor beta chains from one sample in a study of response to subunit inactivated influenza vaccine. Each CDR3 protein gets one entry after TCRdb re-called the RT-PCR reads with MiXCR. The repertoire holds roughly 500,000 distinct CDR3 sequences, 15% to 20% seen once, with roughly 3.1% in the top ten. This specimen consisted of CD4+ T cells sorted from PBMCs, obtained about 24 months after vaccination. The receptors were gathered from a man between 50 and 70 years old who received an inactivated influenza vaccine. The CDR3 runs from the conserved cysteine through the conserved F or W. Fields, in order: clone size, CDR3 length, V gene, D gene, J gene, CDR3 protein, CDR3 DNA. D genes are given only for firm matches. Size is omitted from some rows. Given values are once, few, many or a class for expanded clones.

size: few
length: 15
V: TRBV20-1
D: TRBD2
J: TRBJ2-3
CDR3: CSAHRAGGPKDTQYF
DNA: TGCAGTGCCCATAGAGCGGGGGGGCCGAAAGATACGCAGTATTTT

size: .
length: 16
V: TRBV6-5
D: TRBD2
J: TRBJ2-1
CDR3: CASSYSSGGPYNEQFF
DNA: TGTGCCAGCAGTTACTCCAGCGGGGGTCCCTACAATGAGCAGTTCTTC

size: .
length: 15
V: TRBV20-1
D: .
J: TRBJ2-4
CDR3: CSARGTAEAKNIQYF
DNA: TGCAGTGCTAGAGGGACCGCCGAGGCCAAAAACATTCAGTACTTC

size: .
length: 14
V: TRBV5-1
D: .
J: TRBJ2-5
CDR3: CASSFSGVGETLYF
DNA: TGCGCCAGCAGCTTCTCGGGAGTAGGAGAGACCCTGTACTTC

size: few
length: 16
V: TRBV5-5
D: .
J: TRBJ2-1
CDR3: CASSFEGISSYNEQFF
DNA: TGTGCCAGCAGCTTCGAAGGTATCAGCTCCTACAATGAGCAGTTCTTC

size: .
length: 17
V: TRBV5-1
D: .
J: TRBJ2-1
CDR3: CASRGRYGPSSYNEQFF
DNA: TGCGCCAGCAGGGGTCGATACGGGCCTAGCTCCTACAATGAGCAGTTCTTC

size: few
length: 15
V: TRBV6-5
D: .
J: TRBJ1-1
CDR3: CASSYLGQLNTEAFF
DNA: TGTGCCAGCAGTTACCTTGGACAGCTGAACACTGAAGCTTTCTTT

size: .
length: 17
V: TRBV7-7
D: .
J: TRBJ2-3
CDR3: CASSLGPTLSSTDTQYF
DNA: TGTGCTAGCAGCTTAGGTCCGACCCTATCTAGCACAGATACGCAGTATTTT

size: .
length: 15
V: TRBV15
D: .
J: TRBJ1-5
CDR3: CATSSGRLSNQPQHF
DNA: TGTGCCACCAGCAGCGGACGTCTTAGCAATCAGCCCCAGCATTTT

size: .
length: 16
V: TRBV3-1
D: TRBD1
J: TRBJ2-7
CDR3: CASSPFSGTVVPEQYF
DNA: TGTGCCAGCAGCCCTTTTTCCGGGACAGTCGTGCCCGAGCAGTACTTC

size: many
length: 12
V: TRBV5-1
D: .
J: TRBJ2-7
CDR3: CASSLGYYEQYF
DNA: TGCGCCAGCAGCTTGGGGTACTACGAGCAGTACTTC

size: many
length: 13
V: TRBV11-2
D: .
J: TRBJ2-5
CDR3: CASSLGVQETQYF
DNA: TGTGCCAGCAGTTTAGGGGTCCAAGAGACCCAGTACTTC

size: many
length: 15
V: TRBV7-2
D: .
J: TRBJ2-1
CDR3: CASSSLVRTHNEQFF
DNA: TGTGCCAGCAGCTCCCTTGTACGGACACACAATGAGCAGTTCTTC

size: .
length: 16
V: TRBV28
D: TRBD1
J: TRBJ2-2
CDR3: CASSLTGGSNTGELFF
DNA: TGTGCCAGCAGTTTAACAGGGGGCTCTAACACCGGGGAGCTGTTTTTT

size: many
length: 14
V: TRBV5-5
D: .
J: TRBJ1-3
CDR3: CASSLAGAGNTIYF
DNA: TGTGCCAGCAGCTTGGCTGGGGCTGGAAACACCATATATTTT

size: .
length: 13
V: TRBV10-3
D: TRBD1
J: TRBJ1-1
CDR3: CAIRETSGQPAFF
DNA: TGTGCCATCAGGGAAACCTCGGGACAGCCCGCTTTCTTT

size: .
length: 11
V: TRBV20-1
D: .
J: TRBJ2-1
CDR3: CSGGVGHEQFF
DNA: TGCAGTGGCGGGGTAGGCCATGAGCAGTTCTTC

size: few
length: 14
V: TRBV3-1
D: .
J: TRBJ1-5
CDR3: CASSQGHRAQPQHF
DNA: TGTGCCAGCAGCCAAGGTCACAGGGCTCAGCCCCAGCATTTT

size: .
length: 16
V: TRBV20-1
D: TRBD1
J: TRBJ2-5
CDR3: CSAIPLGQGRRETQYF
DNA: TGCAGTGCTATTCCGCTTGGACAGGGCCGTCGGGAGACCCAGTACTTC

size: .
length: 16
V: TRBV11-2
D: TRBD1
J: TRBJ2-2
CDR3: CASSLYAGGNTGELFF
DNA: TGTGCCAGCAGCCTTTATGCAGGGGGCAACACCGGGGAGCTGTTTTTT

size: .
length: 12
V: TRBV6-6
D: .
J: TRBJ1-5
CDR3: CASSYTNQPQHF
DNA: TGTGCCAGCAGTTACACGAATCAGCCCCAGCATTTT

size: few
length: 13
V: TRBV28
D: TRBD2
J: TRBJ2-3
CDR3: CASSGLAPDTQYF
DNA: TGTGCCAGCAGTGGACTAGCCCCAGATACGCAGTATTTT

size: few
length: 14
V: TRBV7-9
D: .
J: TRBJ2-5
CDR3: CASSLPGRQETQYF
DNA: TGTGCCAGCAGCTTACCCGGACGGCAAGAGACCCAGTACTTC

size: few
length: 13
V: TRBV5-1
D: TRBD1
J: TRBJ1-4
CDR3: CASSLRDRGKLFF
DNA: TGCGCCAGCAGCCTCCGGGACAGAGGAAAACTGTTTTTT

size: many
length: 12
V: TRBV29-1
D: .
J: TRBJ1-1
CDR3: CSGGTVNTEAFF
DNA: TGCAGCGGGGGGACGGTGAACACTGAAGCTTTCTTT

size: few
length: 16
V: TRBV7-6
D: .
J: TRBJ1-1
CDR3: CASSLAVSGFGAEAFF
DNA: TGTGCCAGCAGCTTAGCGGTATCGGGGTTTGGCGCTGAAGCTTTCTTT

size: .
length: 15
V: TRBV2
D: .
J: TRBJ2-5
CDR3: CASKWDRDYQETQYF
DNA: TGTGCCAGCAAATGGGACCGGGACTACCAAGAGACCCAGTACTTC

size: few
length: 14
V: TRBV12-3/TRBV12-4
D: TRBD1
J: TRBJ2-7
CDR3: CASSPRQGSDEQYF
DNA: TGTGCCAGCAGCCCCCGACAGGGGTCGGACGAGCAGTACTTC

size: few
length: 13
V: TRBV5-1
D: .
J: TRBJ1-2
CDR3: CASSLGRDEGYTF
DNA: TGCGCCAGCAGCTTGGGGAGGGACGAGGGCTACACCTTC

size: few
length: 20
V: TRBV14
D: .
J: TRBJ2-2
CDR3: CASSQERRETFKNYAGELFF
DNA: TGTGCCAGCAGCCAAGAGCGTAGGGAGACGTTCAAAAATTATGCCGGGGAGCTGTTTTTT

size: .
length: 18
V: TRBV28
D: TRBD2
J: TRBJ2-1
CDR3: CASRPWRREGSSYNEQFF
DNA: TGTGCCAGCAGGCCCTGGCGGCGGGAGGGGAGCTCCTACAATGAGCAGTTCTTC

size: .
length: 15
V: TRBV3-1
D: .
J: TRBJ2-5
CDR3: CASSQSTGNKETQYF
DNA: TGTGCCAGCAGCCAATCGACCGGGAATAAGGAGACCCAGTACTTC

size: .
length: 17
V: TRBV7-6
D: .
J: TRBJ2-1
CDR3: CASSLAPGAEIYNEQFF
DNA: TGTGCCAGCAGCTTAGCCCCCGGGGCGGAGATCTACAATGAGCAGTTCTTC

size: .
length: 15
V: TRBV20-1
D: .
J: TRBJ1-3
CDR3: CSGRSAGTSGNTIYF
DNA: TGCAGTGGTAGATCCGCAGGAACCTCTGGAAACACCATATATTTT

size: .
length: 24
V: TRBV2
D: TRBD1
J: TRBJ2-7
CDR3: CASSEGTGGSARTARDANSYEQYF
DNA: TGTGCCAGCAGTGAAGGGACAGGGGGATCGGCCAGGACCGCCAGAGATGCCAATTCCTACGAGCAGTACTTC

size: few
length: 14
V: TRBV12-3/TRBV12-4
D: TRBD1
J: TRBJ2-7
CDR3: CASSIGTAFYEQYF
DNA: TGTGCCAGCAGTATCGGGACAGCATTTTACGAGCAGTACTTC

size: .
length: 15
V: TRBV12-3/TRBV12-4
D: .
J: TRBJ1-6
CDR3: CASSLVSSYNSPLHF
DNA: TGTGCCAGCAGTTTAGTCAGCTCCTATAATTCACCCCTCCACTTT

size: few
length: 14
V: TRBV5-5
D: TRBD1
J: TRBJ1-2
CDR3: CASSPDRGTYGYTF
DNA: TGTGCCAGCAGCCCCGACAGGGGAACCTATGGCTACACCTTC

size: .
length: 14
V: TRBV6-5
D: .
J: TRBJ2-7
CDR3: CASSYNGNSCEQYF
DNA: TGTGCCAGCAGTTACAACGGAAATAGCTGCGAGCAGTACTTC

size: few
length: 13
V: TRBV20-1
D: .
J: TRBJ1-2
CDR3: CSARGQLNYGYTF
DNA: TGCAGTGCTAGAGGACAGCTGAACTATGGCTACACCTTC

size: .
length: 12
V: TRBV29-1
D: .
J: TRBJ2-7
CDR3: CSVGDGAYEQYF
DNA: TGCAGCGTTGGGGACGGGGCCTACGAGCAGTACTTC

size: .
length: 13
V: TRBV28
D: .
J: TRBJ1-2
CDR3: CASRVGGLYGYTF
DNA: TGTGCCAGCAGGGTGGGAGGCCTCTATGGCTACACCTTC

size: .
length: 18
V: TRBV6-2/TRBV6-3
D: TRBD2
J: TRBJ2-3
CDR3: CASSYTGVSGGRGDTQYF
DNA: TGTGCCAGCAGTTACACCGGTGTTAGCGGGGGGCGTGGAGATACGCAGTATTTT

size: .
length: 15
V: TRBV7-9
D: TRBD2
J: TRBJ2-1
CDR3: CASSLTSGGLNEQFF
DNA: TGTGCCAGCAGTCTCACTAGCGGGGGGTTGAATGAGCAGTTCTTC

size: few
length: 14
V: TRBV7-9
D: .
J: TRBJ1-4
CDR3: CASSAGTGNEKLFF
DNA: TGTGCCAGCAGTGCCGGGACGGGGAATGAAAAACTGTTTTTT

size: .
length: 13
V: TRBV5-1
D: .
J: TRBJ1-2
CDR3: CASSPIGEYGYTF
DNA: TGCGCCAGCAGTCCGATAGGGGAATATGGCTACACCTTC

size: .
length: 17
V: TRBV18
D: TRBD1
J: TRBJ2-6
CDR3: CASSPGTALSGANVLTF
DNA: TGTGCCAGCTCGCCCGGGACAGCTTTATCTGGGGCCAACGTCCTGACTTTC

size: .
length: 15
V: TRBV12-3/TRBV12-4
D: .
J: TRBJ1-4
CDR3: CASSFGMGSEEKLFF
DNA: TGTGCCAGCAGTTTTGGTATGGGCAGCGAGGAAAAACTGTTTTTT

size: many
length: 16
V: TRBV5-1
D: .
J: TRBJ2-1
CDR3: CASSPGDTLSYNEQFF
DNA: TGCGCCAGCAGCCCTGGGGACACCCTCTCCTACAATGAGCAGTTCTTC

size: .
length: 14
V: TRBV28
D: .
J: TRBJ2-7
CDR3: CASSLFSGVREQYF
DNA: TGTGCCAGCAGTTTATTTTCAGGGGTAAGAGAGCAGTACTTC

size: .
length: 14
V: TRBV5-1
D: .
J: TRBJ2-7
CDR3: CASSVLTSTYEQYF
DNA: TGCGCCAGCAGCGTCCTGACGTCAACCTACGAGCAGTACTTC

size: few
length: 11
V: TRBV20-1
D: .
J: TRBJ1-1
CDR3: CSASPNTEAFF
DNA: TGCAGTGCTAGTCCAAACACTGAAGCTTTCTTT

size: many
length: 15
V: TRBV12-3/TRBV12-4
D: .
J: TRBJ2-1
CDR3: CASSYREGSYNEQFF
DNA: TGTGCCAGCAGTTACAGGGAGGGCTCCTACAATGAGCAGTTCTTC

size: few
length: 17
V: TRBV25-1
D: .
J: TRBJ2-7
CDR3: CASSGSWDTKSSYEQYF
DNA: TGTGCCAGCAGTGGATCCTGGGACACTAAGAGCTCCTACGAGCAGTACTTC

size: few
length: 13
V: TRBV11-2
D: .
J: TRBJ2-1
CDR3: CASSLDVMGGQFF
DNA: TGTGCCAGCAGCTTAGATGTTATGGGGGGGCAGTTCTTC

size: .
length: 12
V: TRBV19
D: .
J: TRBJ1-4
CDR3: CASRRGREKLFF
DNA: TGTGCCAGTAGGCGCGGGAGGGAAAAACTGTTTTTT

size: .
length: 15
V: TRBV12-3/TRBV12-4
D: .
J: TRBJ2-7
CDR3: CASSNRDGYSYEQYF
DNA: TGTGCCAGCAGTAACCGGGACGGCTACTCCTACGAGCAGTACTTC